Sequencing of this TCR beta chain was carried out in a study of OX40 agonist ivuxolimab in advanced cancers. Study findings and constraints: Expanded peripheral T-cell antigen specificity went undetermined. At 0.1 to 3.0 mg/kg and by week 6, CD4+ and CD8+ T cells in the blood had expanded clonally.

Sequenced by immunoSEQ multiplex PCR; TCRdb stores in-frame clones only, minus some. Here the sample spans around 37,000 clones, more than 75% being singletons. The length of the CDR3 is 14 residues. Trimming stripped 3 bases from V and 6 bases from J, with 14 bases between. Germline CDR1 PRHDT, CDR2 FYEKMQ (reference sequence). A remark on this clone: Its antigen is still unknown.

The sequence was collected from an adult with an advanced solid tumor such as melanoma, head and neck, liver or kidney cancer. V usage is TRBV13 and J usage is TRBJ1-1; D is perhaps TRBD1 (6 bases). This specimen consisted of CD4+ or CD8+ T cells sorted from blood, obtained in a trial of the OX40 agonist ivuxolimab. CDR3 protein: CASSFPSGDPEAFF. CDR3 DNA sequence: TGTGCCAGCAGCTTCCCGTCAGGGGACCCTGAAGCTTTCTTT.